Below are 3 T cell receptor beta chains sequenced from a single sample in a study of metastatic and nonmetastatic thyroid tumors. Using MiXCR, TCRdb reanalyzed the PCR reads. The sample carries 30,000 to 45,000 clones, 40% to 55% recorded once. No patient received treatment before thyroid surgery. The sequenced sample was tumor tissue. The origin of the receptors is a male donor with papillary thyroid cancer or a benign thyroid nodule (not recorded which). Some clones in this sample may be carry-over from other donors' samples.

To note about this clone: The CDR3 does not close with the conserved phenylalanine or tryptophan, likely indicating a read error. This sequence joins TRBV9 and TRBJ2-7; maybe TRBD2 (6 bases). V lost 3 bases and J 6 bases, leaving 19 bases between the germline ends. Germline lookup yields CDR1 SGDLS and CDR2 YYNGEE. There are 15 residues in the CDR3. CDR3 sequence (DNA): TGTGCCAGCAGCGAGGAGGGGCGGCCTGACGGCGAGCAGTACCTC. It specifies CASSEEGRPDGEQYL.

This clone was counted a single time. The chain recombines TRBV5-1 with TRBJ2-1; TRBD2 matches 14 bases. This CDR3 has 18 residues. Unmatched junction bases numbered 6, after V lost 4 bases and J lost 0 bases. The germline V gene encodes CDR1 SGHRS and CDR2 YFSETQ. CDR3 sequence (DNA): TGCGCCAGCAGCCGGACTAGCGGGGGGTTCAGCTCCTACAATGAGCAGTTCTTC. It translates to CASSRTSGGFSSYNEQFF.

With regard to this clone: Possible read error: a much larger clone is one base away. The identical CDR3 is also encoded by other nucleotide sequences in the sample. The rearrangement links TRBV28 to TRBJ1-1; D call uncertain. Germline CDR1 reads MDHEN; CDR2 reads SYDVKM. The CDR3 is made up of 12 amino acids. CDR3 nucleotides: TGCGCCAGCACTCAAACGAACACTGAAGCTTTCTTT. The encoded protein is CASTQTNTEAFF.